One and the same sample provided the 17 T cell receptor beta chains below, sequenced in a study of blood T cell repertoires in COVID-19. Some clones are missing from TCRdb's copy, which holds only in-frame ones; the method was immunoSEQ multiplex PCR. The sample holds approximately 170,000 clones; 75% to 85% are singletons and the top ten take approximately 5.4%. Specimen: PBMCs or T cells enriched from blood (not recorded which). Receptor source: a man aged 35 to 55 who had recovered from COVID-19.

The chain is built from TRBV7-4 and TRBJ1-1; 7 positions match TRBD1. The CDR3 has 14 residues. Per the germline V gene, CDR1 is SGHVT and CDR2 is SQSDAQ. Trimming cost V 4 bases and J 5 bases; bases outside gene matches: 7. CDR3: CASSSLQGWTEAFF. In DNA form, the CDR3 reads TGTGCCAGCAGCTCGCTACAGGGGTGGACTGAAGCTTTCTTT.

DNA for the CDR3: TGTGCCAGCAGCTTATCGGGGGACGAGAGAAGAGATACGCAGTATTTT. It yields the protein CASSLSGDERRDTQYF. The chain couples TRBV7-3 to TRBJ2-3; D possibly corresponds to TRBD2 (6 bases). The V gene's germline CDR1 is SGHTA and CDR2 FQGTGA. This CDR3 has 16 residues. Trimming shortened V by 2 bases and J by 5 bases, and 17 bases separated the two germline ends.

Only a few counts were recorded for this clone. V usage is TRBV2 and J usage is TRBJ1-6; tentative D call: TRBD1 (6 bases). The germline CDR1 and CDR2 sequences are SNHLY and FYNNEI. This CDR3 is 16 amino acids long. Deletions cut 4 bases from V and 5 bases from J, with 15 bases between. For the CDR3, the DNA is TGTGCCAGCAGTGTTGAGGACAGCAGGAATAATTCACCCCTCCACTTT. Amino acids: CASSVEDSRNNSPLHF.

V gene TRBV10-3 combines with J gene TRBJ2-3; D is unclear. The CDR3 has 16 amino acids. The germline V gene has CDR1 ENHRY and CDR2 SYGVKD. Trimming took off 3 bases at V and 0 bases at J, with 13 bases between the two ends. The CDR3 loop is CAISDMEGGSTDTQYF. The CDR3 nucleotides are TGTGCCATCAGTGATATGGAAGGCGGTAGCACAGATACGCAGTATTTT.

The rearrangement links TRBV7-3 to TRBJ2-2; 8 bases agree with TRBD1. This CDR3 has 19 residues. V lost 5 bases, J lost 4 bases, and 18 bases stayed unmatched. Per germline, CDR1 SGHTA and CDR2 FQGTGA. CDR3 in DNA: TGTGCCAGCAGCACCACCCGGGGGCCAGGGGGCGCACGCACCGGGGAGCTGTTTTTT. As protein: CASSTTRGPGGARTGELFF. The variable domain in full, completed from reference TRBV7-3 and TRBJ2-2, reads GAGVSQTPSNKVTEKGKYVELRCDPISGHTALYWYRQSLGQGPEFLIYFQGTGAADDSGLPNDRFFAVRPEGSVSTLKIQRTERGDSAVYLCASSTTRGPGGARTGELFFGEGSRLTVL.

V gene TRBV19 combines with J gene TRBJ1-2, with 8 bases matching TRBD1. Germline CDR1 is LNHDA and CDR2 is SQIVND (reference sequence). V was pared by 5 bases and J by 4 bases, with 6 bases of the junction left unmatched. The CDR3 is 14 residues long. The DNA of the CDR3 is TGTGCCAGTAGTCGACCGGGACAGGTCTATGGCTACACCTTC. Protein product: CASSRPGQVYGYTF.

The CDR3 DNA sequence: TGTGCCATCAGTGAGAGGGGGGGGAGCTATGGCTACACCTTC. Translated: CAISERGGSYGYTF. The rearrangement uses TRBV10-3 and TRBJ1-2, with D tentatively TRBD1 (6 bases). This CDR3 is built from 14 residues. Germline CDR1 reads ENHRY; CDR2 reads SYGVKD. Trimming removed 2 bases at V and 4 bases at J, with 11 bases between.

The V call is TRBV18, the J call TRBJ1-4; D is possibly TRBD1 (5 bases). Trimming shortened V by 1 base and J by 0 bases, and 9 bases separated the two germline ends. Germline V gene sequence: CDR1 KGHSH, CDR2 LQKENI. The CDR3 is 16 residues long. DNA of the CDR3: TGTGCCAGCTCACCACGACAGACAGCAACTAATGAAAAACTGTTTTTT. This codes for CASSPRQTATNEKLFF.

This clone occurred a few times. CDR3 nucleotide sequence: TGCGCCAGCAGCTTGGCCACAGTCTTCAATCAAGAGACCCAGTACTTC. This codes for CASSLATVFNQETQYF. The rearrangement uses TRBV5-1 and TRBJ2-5, with unresolved D. Trimming removed 0 bases from V and 2 bases from J, with 14 bases in between. The CDR3 covers 16 residues. Germline CDR1 and CDR2: SGHRS and YFSETQ. The full variable domain, completed using reference TRBV5-1 and TRBJ2-5, is KAGVTQTPRYLIKTRGQQVTLSCSPISGHRSVSWYQQTPGQGLQFLFEYFSETQRNKGNFPGRFSGRQFSNSRSEMNVSTLELGDSALYLCASSLATVFNQETQYFGPGTRLLVL.

The gene calls are TRBV10-2 and TRBJ2-3; 11 nucleotides match TRBD2. The CDR3 loop spans 15 amino acids. Germline CDR1 WSHSY, CDR2 SAAADI. The CDR3: CAAWGTSGSTDTQYF. The CDR3, as DNA: TGCGCGGCTTGGGGGACTAGCGGTAGCACAGATACGCAGTATTTT.

This chain connects TRBV10-3 to TRBJ2-5; the D gene is possibly TRBD2 (7 bases). CDR1 ENHRY and CDR2 SYGVKD come from the germline V gene. The V and J ends lost 9 bases and 3 bases respectively, with 8 bases between them. This CDR3 is 11 amino acids long. CDR3 sequence: CAIGGEETQYF. The CDR3 bases are TGTGCCATAGGGGGGGAAGAGACCCAGTACTTC.

The rearrangement links TRBV18 to TRBJ1-1; D ambiguous. Germline V gene data show CDR1 as KGHSH and CDR2 as LQKENI. Trimming removed 0 bases at V and 4 bases at J, with 12 bases between. This CDR3 is 15 amino acids long. The CDR3 nucleotides are TGTGCCAGCTCACCACCGGGCAGCGGAGGCACTGAAGCTTTCTTT. It translates to CASSPPGSGGTEAFF. The full variable domain, completed using reference TRBV18 and TRBJ1-1, is NAGVMQNPRHLVRRRGQEARLRCSPMKGHSHVYWYRQLPEEGLKFMVYLQKENIIDESGMPKERFSAEFPKEGPSILRIQQVVRGDSAAYFCASSPPGSGGTEAFFGQGTRLTVV.

This clone has a handful of counts. The chain has TRBV11-2 and TRBJ2-7; tentative D call: TRBD1 (6 bases). CDR1 is SGHAT, CDR2 FQNNGV, per germline. V was clipped by 0 bases and J by 3 bases, with 6 bases between them. The CDR3 runs to 13 residues. This chain's CDR3 is CASSLEDSYEQYF. CDR3 bases: TGTGCCAGCAGCTTAGAGGACAGCTACGAGCAGTACTTC.

J is TRBJ2-1 and V is TRBV9; 9 nucleotides line up with TRBD1. V dropped 6 bases and J dropped 4; count of bases not matched to a gene: 11. CDR3 length equals 16 residues. Germline values: CDR1 SGDLS, CDR2 YYNGEE. This CDR3 reads CASTRSTGGFYNEQFF. CDR3 DNA sequence: TGTGCCAGCACGCGCTCGACAGGGGGATTTTACAATGAGCAGTTCTTC. The entire variable domain, with the rest obtained from reference TRBV9 and TRBJ2-1, is as follows: DSGVTQTPKHLITATGQRVTLRCSPRSGDLSVYWYQQSLDQGLQFLIQYYNGEERAKGNILERFSAQQFPDLHSELNLSSLELGDSALYFCASTRSTGGFYNEQFFGPGTRLTVL.

This sequence joins TRBV27 and TRBJ2-5, with TRBD1 identical over 7 bases. Germline V gene sequence: CDR1 MNHEY, CDR2 SMNVEV (reference sequence). The CDR3 extends over 13 amino acids. Losses at the gene ends were 2 bases for V and 4 bases for J; bases not matched to a gene: 1. DNA for the CDR3: TGTGCCAGCAGTTTAAGGGGGCCAGAGACCCAGTACTTC. As protein: CASSLRGPETQYF.

The rearrangement links TRBV30 to TRBJ1-1, with D possibly being TRBD1 (6 bases). Trimming pared 8 bases from V and 5 bases from J, leaving 27 bases between. CDR1 and CDR2 from the germline V gene are GTSNPN and SVGIG (reference sequence). The CDR3 totals 16 residues. Here the CDR3 DNA reads TGTGCCCTTGGGGGGGGGCGCGAAGTGTCCGTGACTGAAGCTTTCTTT. Translating it yields CALGGGREVSVTEAFF.

V gene TRBV5-1 combines with J gene TRBJ2-1; D is uncertain. Trimming removed 1 base from V and 10 bases from J, with 18 bases in between. This CDR3 spans 15 amino acids. CDR1 and CDR2 (germline): SGHRS, YFSETQ. CDR3 sequence: CASSLRLASLGEQFF. DNA of the CDR3: TGCGCCAGCAGCTTGCGATTAGCCTCCCTAGGAGAGCAGTTCTTC. Drawing the rest from reference TRBV5-1 and TRBJ2-1, the complete variable domain is KAGVTQTPRYLIKTRGQQVTLSCSPISGHRSVSWYQQTPGQGLQFLFEYFSETQRNKGNFPGRFSGRQFSNSRSEMNVSTLELGDSALYLCASSLRLASLGEQFFGPGTRLTVL.